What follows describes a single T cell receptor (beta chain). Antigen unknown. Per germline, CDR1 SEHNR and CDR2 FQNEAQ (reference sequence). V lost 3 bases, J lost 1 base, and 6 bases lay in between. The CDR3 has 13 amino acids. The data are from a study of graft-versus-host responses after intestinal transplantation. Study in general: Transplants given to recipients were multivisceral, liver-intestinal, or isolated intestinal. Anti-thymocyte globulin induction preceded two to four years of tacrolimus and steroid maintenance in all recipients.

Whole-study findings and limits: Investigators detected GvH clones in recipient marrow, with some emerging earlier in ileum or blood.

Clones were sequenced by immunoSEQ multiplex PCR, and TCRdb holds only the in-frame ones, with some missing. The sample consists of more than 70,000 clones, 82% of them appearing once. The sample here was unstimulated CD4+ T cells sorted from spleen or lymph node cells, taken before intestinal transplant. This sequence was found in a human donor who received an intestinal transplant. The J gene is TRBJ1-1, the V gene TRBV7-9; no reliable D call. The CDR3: CASSLTSNTEAFF. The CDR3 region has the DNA TGTGCCAGCAGCTTGACATCGAACACTGAAGCTTTCTTT.